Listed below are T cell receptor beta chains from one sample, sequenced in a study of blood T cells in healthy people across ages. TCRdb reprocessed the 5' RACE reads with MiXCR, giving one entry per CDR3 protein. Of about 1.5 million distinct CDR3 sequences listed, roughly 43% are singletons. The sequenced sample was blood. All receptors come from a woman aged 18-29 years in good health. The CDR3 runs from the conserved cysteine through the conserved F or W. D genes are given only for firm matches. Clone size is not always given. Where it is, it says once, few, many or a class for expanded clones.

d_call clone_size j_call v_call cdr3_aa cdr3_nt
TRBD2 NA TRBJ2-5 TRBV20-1 CSATLAPQETQYF TGCAGTGCAACACTAGCGCCTCAAGAGACCCAGTACTTC
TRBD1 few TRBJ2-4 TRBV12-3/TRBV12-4 CASSLGQGKNIQYF TGTGCCAGCAGTCTCGGACAGGGTAAAAACATTCAGTACTTC
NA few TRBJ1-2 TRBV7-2 CASSPRQEDGYTF TGTGCCAGCAGTCCCCGGCAGGAAGATGGCTACACCTTC
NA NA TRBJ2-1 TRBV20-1 CSASDYYNEQFF TGCAGTGCTTCGGACTACTACAATGAGCAGTTCTTC
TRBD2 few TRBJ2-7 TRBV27 CASSWGLAVRYEQYF TGTGCCAGCAGTTGGGGACTAGCGGTTAGATACGAGCAGTACTTC
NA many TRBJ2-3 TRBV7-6 CASSAGTDTQYF TGTGCCAGCAGCGCGGGCACAGATACGCAGTATTTT
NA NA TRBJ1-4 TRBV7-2 CASSLEVEEKLFF TGTGCCAGCAGCTTAGAGGTGGAAGAAAAACTGTTTTTT
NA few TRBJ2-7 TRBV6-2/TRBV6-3 CASTYYEFPVSREQYF TGTGCCAGCACCTATTACGAATTCCCAGTAAGCCGCGAGCAGTACTTC
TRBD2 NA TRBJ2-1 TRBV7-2 CASSLGWGLAGTSYNEKFF TGTGCCAGCAGCTTAGGATGGGGACTAGCGGGAACCTCCTACAATGAGAAGTTCTTC
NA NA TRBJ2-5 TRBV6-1 CASTRIGWNEQYF TGTGCCAGCACCCGCATTGGGTGGAATGAGCAGTACTTC
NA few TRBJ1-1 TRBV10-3 CAISDSQGVMNTEAFF TGTGCCATCAGTGACAGTCAGGGTGTCATGAACACTGAAGCTTTCTTT
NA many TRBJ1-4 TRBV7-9 CASSLGTGGEKLFF TGTGCCAGCAGCTTAGGAACGGGCGGTGAAAAACTGTTTTTT
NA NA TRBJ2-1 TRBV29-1 CSVEAGDGSSYNEQFF TGCAGCGTTGAAGCGGGGGACGGGAGCTCCTACAATGAGCAGTTCTTC
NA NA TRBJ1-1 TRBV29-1 CSVEDPAEEAFF TGCAGCGTTGAAGATCCCGCAGAGGAGGCTTTCTTT
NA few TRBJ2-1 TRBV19 CASSSQTVSGEQFF TGTGCCAGTAGCTCCCAAACCGTATCGGGTGAGCAGTTCTTC
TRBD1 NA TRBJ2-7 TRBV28 CASSAGQVGGGKYEQYF TGTGCCAGCAGTGCGGGACAGGTTGGTGGGGGGAAGTACGAGCAGTACTTC
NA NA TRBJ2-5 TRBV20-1 CSARRNEETQYF TGCAGTGCTAGGAGGAATGAAGAGACCCAGTACTTC
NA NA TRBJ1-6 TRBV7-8 CASSLVWGFGNSPLHF TGTGCCAGCAGCTTAGTTTGGGGGTTTGGTAATTCACCCCTCCACTTT
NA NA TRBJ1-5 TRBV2 CASKEGTGSQPQHF TGTGCCAGCAAGGAGGGCACCGGCAGCCAGCCCCAGCATTTT
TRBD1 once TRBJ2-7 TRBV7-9 CASSYPADRGDYEQYF TGTGCCAGCAGTTACCCCGCGGACAGGGGTGACTACGAGCAGTACTTC
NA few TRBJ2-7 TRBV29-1 CSVEHSGEQYF TGCAGCGTAGAACATAGCGGCGAGCAGTACTTC
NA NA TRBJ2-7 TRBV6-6 CASSPKGEGGDEQYF TGTGCCAGCAGCCCCAAGGGGGAAGGAGGGGACGAGCAGTACTTC
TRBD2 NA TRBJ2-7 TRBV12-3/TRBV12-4 CASSLERGGYNGQYF TGTGCCAGCAGTTTAGAGCGGGGAGGCTACAATGGGCAGTACTTC
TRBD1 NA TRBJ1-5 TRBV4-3 CASSQDYRQGGQPQHF TGCGCCAGTAGCCAAGATTATCGACAGGGTGGACAGCCCCAGCATTTT
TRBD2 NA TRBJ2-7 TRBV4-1 CASSLEPGLAGETYF TGCGCCAGCAGCCTAGAACCCGGACTAGCGGGAGAGACGTACTTC
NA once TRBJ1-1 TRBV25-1 CASSEYRWQENTEAFF TGTGCCAGCAGTGAGTACCGGTGGCAGGAGAACACTGAAGCTTTCTTT
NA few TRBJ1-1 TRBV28 CASSFGPLPPFF TGTGCCAGCAGTTTTGGCCCCCTACCCCCTTTCTTT
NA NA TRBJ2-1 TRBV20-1 CSACSEGAYNEQFF TGCAGTGCTTGCAGCGAGGGGGCCTACAATGAGCAGTTCTTC
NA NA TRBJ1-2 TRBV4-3 CASSQDRTVGNGYTF TGCGCCAGCAGCCAAGATAGGACGGTTGGTAATGGCTACACCTTC
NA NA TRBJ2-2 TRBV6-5 CAVRGVNTGELFF TGTGCAGTTAGAGGGGTCAACACCGGGGAGCTGTTTTTT
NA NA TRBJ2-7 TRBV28 CASNYGGGQPSYEQYF TGTGCCAGCAACTATGGAGGTGGGCAGCCCTCCTACGAGCAGTACTTC
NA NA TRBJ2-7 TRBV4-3 CASSQARSHGGDEQYF TGCGCCAGCAGCCAAGCTCGGTCTCATGGCGGTGACGAGCAGTACTTC
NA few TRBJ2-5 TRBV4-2 CASSQGSYQETQYF TGTGCCAGCAGCCAAGGATCGTACCAAGAGACCCAGTACTTC
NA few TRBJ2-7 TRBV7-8 CASSPGPMLHFPLYEQYF TGTGCCAGCAGCCCCGGTCCAATGTTACACTTTCCTCTCTACGAGCAGTACTTC
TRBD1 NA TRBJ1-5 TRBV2 CASRDSHQPQHF TGTGCCAGCCGGGACAGTCATCAGCCCCAGCATTTT
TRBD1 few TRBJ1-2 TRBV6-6 CASSPPGTDGYTF TGTGCCAGCAGCCCCCCCGGGACAGATGGCTACACCTTC
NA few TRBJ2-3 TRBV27 CASVQLAGTSTDTQYF TGTGCCAGCGTTCAGTTGGCGGGTACAAGCACAGATACGCAGTATTTT
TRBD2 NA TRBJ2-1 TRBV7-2 CASIRTSGAFGWNEQFF TGTGCCAGCATCAGGACTAGCGGGGCCTTTGGATGGAATGAGCAGTTCTTC
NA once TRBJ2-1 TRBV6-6 CASLFVSGRGNEQFF TGTGCCAGCCTCTTCGTGTCAGGGCGAGGCAATGAGCAGTTCTTC
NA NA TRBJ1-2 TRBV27 CASSLIGDNGYTF TGTGCCAGCAGTTTGATCGGAGACAATGGCTACACCTTC
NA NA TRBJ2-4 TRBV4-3 CASSQYAGELAKNIQYF TGCGCCAGCAGCCAATACGCGGGCGAGTTGGCCAAAAACATTCAGTACTTC
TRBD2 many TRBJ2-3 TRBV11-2 CASSLRGLASTDTQYF TGTGCCAGCAGCTTAAGGGGACTAGCGTCCACAGATACGCAGTATTTT
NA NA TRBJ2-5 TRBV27 CASSFWEGARRGQYF TGTGCCAGCAGTTTTTGGGAAGGGGCTCGGCGTGGGCAGTACTTC
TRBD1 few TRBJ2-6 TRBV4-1 CASSRTGDSGANVLTF TGCGCCAGCAGCCGCACAGGGGACTCTGGGGCCAACGTCCTGACTTTC
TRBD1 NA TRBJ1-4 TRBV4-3 CASSQGTGLEKLFF TGCGCCAGCAGCCAAGGGACAGGGCTTGAAAAACTGTTTTTT
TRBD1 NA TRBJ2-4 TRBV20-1 CSAMRTGKNIQYF TGCAGTGCTATGAGGACAGGAAAAAACATTCAGTACTTC
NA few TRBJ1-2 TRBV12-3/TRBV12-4 CASSSGRVNYGYTF TGTGCCAGCAGTTCAGGGCGGGTTAACTATGGCTACACCTTC